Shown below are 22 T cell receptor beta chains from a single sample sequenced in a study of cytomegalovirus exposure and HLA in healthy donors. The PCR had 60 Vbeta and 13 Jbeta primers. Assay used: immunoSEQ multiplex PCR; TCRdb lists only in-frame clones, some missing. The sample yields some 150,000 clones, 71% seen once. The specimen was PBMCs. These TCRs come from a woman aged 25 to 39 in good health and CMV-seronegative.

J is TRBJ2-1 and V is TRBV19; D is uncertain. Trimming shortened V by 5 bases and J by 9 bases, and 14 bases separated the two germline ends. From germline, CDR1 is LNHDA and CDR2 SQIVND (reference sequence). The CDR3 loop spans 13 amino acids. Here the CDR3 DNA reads TGTGCCAGTAGTTTTCGACTTCCGGGTGAGCAGTTCTTC. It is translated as CASSFRLPGEQFF.

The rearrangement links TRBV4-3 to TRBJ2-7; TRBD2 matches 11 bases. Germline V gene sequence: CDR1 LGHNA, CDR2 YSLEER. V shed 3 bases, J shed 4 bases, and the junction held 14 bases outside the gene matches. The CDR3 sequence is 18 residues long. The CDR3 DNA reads TGCGCCAGCAGCCACCTACCTCGACTAGCGGGATTACCTTACGAGCAGTACTTC. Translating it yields CASSHLPRLAGLPYEQYF.

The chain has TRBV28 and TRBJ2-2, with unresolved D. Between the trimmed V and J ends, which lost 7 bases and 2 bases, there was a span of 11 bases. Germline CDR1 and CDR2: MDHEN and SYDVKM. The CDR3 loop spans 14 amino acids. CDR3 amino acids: CASTLGSNTGELFF. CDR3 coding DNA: TGTGCCAGCACTTTGGGCTCCAACACCGGGGAGCTGTTTTTT. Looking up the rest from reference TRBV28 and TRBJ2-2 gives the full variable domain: DVKVTQSSRYLVKRTGEKVFLECVQDMDHENMFWYRQDPGLGLRLIYFSYDVKMKEKGDIPEGYSVSREKKERFSLILESASTNQTSMYLCASTLGSNTGELFFGEGSRLTVL.

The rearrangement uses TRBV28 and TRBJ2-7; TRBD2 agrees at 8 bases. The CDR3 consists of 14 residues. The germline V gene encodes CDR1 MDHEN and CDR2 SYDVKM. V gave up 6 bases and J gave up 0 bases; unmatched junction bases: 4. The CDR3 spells CASRLSGISYEQYF. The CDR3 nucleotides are TGTGCCAGCAGACTTAGCGGGATCTCCTACGAGCAGTACTTC.

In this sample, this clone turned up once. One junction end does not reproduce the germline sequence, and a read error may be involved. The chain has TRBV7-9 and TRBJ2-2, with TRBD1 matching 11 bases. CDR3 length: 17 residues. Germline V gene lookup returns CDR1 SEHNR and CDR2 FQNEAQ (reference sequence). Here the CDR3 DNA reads TGTGCCAGCAGAACGGGACAGGGGGTGATTGACACCAGGGAGCTGTTTTTT. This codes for CASRTGQGVIDTRELFF. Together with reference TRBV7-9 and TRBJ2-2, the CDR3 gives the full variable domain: DTGVSQNPRHKITKRGQNVTFRCDPISEHNRLYWYRQTLGQGPEFLTYFQNEAQLEKSRLLSDRFSAERPKGSFSTLEIQRTEQGDSAMYLCASRTGQGVIDTRELFFGEGSRLTVL.

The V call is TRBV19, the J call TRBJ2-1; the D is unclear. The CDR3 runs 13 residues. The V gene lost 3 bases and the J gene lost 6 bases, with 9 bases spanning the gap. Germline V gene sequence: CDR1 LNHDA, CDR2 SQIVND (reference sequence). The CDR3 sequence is CASSIDTLNEQFF. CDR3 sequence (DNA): TGTGCCAGTAGTATTGACACACTCAATGAGCAGTTCTTC.

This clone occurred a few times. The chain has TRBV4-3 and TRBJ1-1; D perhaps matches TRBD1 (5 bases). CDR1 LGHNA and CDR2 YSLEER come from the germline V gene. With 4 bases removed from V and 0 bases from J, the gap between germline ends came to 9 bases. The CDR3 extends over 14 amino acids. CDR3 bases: TGCGCCAGCAGCCTTCAGACAGTGAACACTGAAGCTTTCTTT. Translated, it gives CASSLQTVNTEAFF.

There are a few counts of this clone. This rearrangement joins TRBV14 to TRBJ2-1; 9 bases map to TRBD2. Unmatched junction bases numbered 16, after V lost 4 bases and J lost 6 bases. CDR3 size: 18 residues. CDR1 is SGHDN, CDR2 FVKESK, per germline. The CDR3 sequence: CASSLKSYAGGPSNEQFF. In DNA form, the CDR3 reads TGTGCCAGCAGCCTTAAGTCTTATGCGGGAGGGCCTTCCAATGAGCAGTTCTTC.

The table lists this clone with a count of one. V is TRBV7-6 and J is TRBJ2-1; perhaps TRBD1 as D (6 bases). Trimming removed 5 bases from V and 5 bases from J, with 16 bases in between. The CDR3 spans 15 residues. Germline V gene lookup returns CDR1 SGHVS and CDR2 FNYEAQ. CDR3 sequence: CASSQGPGADNEQFF. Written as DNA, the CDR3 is TGTGCCAGCAGCCAGGGCCCAGGGGCCGACAATGAGCAGTTCTTC. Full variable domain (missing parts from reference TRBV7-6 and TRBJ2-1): GAGVSQSPRYKVTKRGQDVALRCDPISGHVSLYWYRQALGQGPEFLTYFNYEAQQDKSGLPNDRFSAERPEGSISTLTIQRTEQRDSAMYRCASSQGPGADNEQFFGPGTRLTVL.

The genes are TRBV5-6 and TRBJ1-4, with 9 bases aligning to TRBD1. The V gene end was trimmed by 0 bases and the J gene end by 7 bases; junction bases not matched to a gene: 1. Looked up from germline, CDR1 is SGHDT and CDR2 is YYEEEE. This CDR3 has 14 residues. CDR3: CASSLGTGAEKLFF. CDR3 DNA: TGTGCCAGCAGCTTGGGGACAGGGGCTGAAAAACTGTTTTTT.

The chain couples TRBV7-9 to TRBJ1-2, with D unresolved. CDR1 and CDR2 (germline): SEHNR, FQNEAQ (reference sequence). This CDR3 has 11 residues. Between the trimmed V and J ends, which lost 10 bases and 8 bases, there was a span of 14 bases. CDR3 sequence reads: CATEGGEGYTF. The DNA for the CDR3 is TGTGCCACCGAGGGTGGGGAAGGCTACACCTTC.

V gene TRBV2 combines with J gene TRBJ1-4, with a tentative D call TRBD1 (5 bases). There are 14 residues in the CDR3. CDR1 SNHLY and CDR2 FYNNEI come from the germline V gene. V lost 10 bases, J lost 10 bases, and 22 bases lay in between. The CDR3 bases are TGTGCCACCTCCTTCGCGGGGGGAGAGGGAAAACTGTTTTTT. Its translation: CATSFAGGEGKLFF.

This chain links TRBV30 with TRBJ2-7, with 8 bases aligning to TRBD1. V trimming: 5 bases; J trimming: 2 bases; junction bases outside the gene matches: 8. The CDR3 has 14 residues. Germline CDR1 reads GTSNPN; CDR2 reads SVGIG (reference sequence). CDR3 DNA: TGTGCCTGGCGATACAGGGGGAAAACCTACGAGCAGTACTTC. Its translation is CAWRYRGKTYEQYF.

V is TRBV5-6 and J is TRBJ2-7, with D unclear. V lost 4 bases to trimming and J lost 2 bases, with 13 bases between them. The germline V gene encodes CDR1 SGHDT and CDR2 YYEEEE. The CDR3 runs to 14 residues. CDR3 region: CASSHGRGTYEQYF. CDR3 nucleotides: TGTGCCAGCAGCCACGGTCGAGGCACCTACGAGCAGTACTTC.

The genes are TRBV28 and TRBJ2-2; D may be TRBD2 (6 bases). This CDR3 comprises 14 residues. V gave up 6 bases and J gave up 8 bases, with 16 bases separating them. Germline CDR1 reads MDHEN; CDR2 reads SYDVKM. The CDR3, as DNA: TGTGCCAGCAGCCGTTGGGGCGGGAAGGGGGAGCTGTTTTTT. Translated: CASSRWGGKGELFF.

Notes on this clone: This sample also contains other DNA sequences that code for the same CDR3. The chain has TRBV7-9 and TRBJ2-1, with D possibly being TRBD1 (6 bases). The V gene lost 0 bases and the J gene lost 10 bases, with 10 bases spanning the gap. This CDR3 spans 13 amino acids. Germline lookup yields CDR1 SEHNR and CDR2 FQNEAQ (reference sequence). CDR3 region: CASSLAGAREQFF. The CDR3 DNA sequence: TGTGCCAGCAGCTTAGCGGGGGCCCGGGAGCAGTTCTTC.

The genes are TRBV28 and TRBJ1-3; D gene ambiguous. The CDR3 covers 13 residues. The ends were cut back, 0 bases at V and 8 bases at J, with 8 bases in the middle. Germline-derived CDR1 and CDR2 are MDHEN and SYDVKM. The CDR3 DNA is TGTGCCAGCAGTTTATGGCGAGGTGACACCATATATTTT. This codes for CASSLWRGDTIYF.

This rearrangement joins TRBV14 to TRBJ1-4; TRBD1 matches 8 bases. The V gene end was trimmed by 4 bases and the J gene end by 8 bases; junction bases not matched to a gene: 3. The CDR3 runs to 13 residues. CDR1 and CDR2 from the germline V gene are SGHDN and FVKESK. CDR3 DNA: TGTGCCAGCAGCCGGGACAGGAACGAAAAACTGTTTTTT. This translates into CASSRDRNEKLFF.

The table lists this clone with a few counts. DNA for the CDR3: TGTGCCAGTAGATTGGGACTGACGGGGGAGCAGTTCTTC. This codes for CASRLGLTGEQFF. J is TRBJ2-1 and V is TRBV19, with D possibly TRBD2 on 6 matching bases. The CDR3 runs 13 residues. Trimming pared 6 bases from V and 10 bases from J, leaving 16 bases between. Germline assignment: CDR1 LNHDA and CDR2 SQIVND (reference sequence).

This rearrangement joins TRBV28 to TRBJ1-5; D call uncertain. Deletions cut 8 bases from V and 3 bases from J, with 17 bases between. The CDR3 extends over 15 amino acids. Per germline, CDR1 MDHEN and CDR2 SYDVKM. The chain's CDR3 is CASARVIGTNQPQHF. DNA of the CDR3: TGTGCCAGCGCCCGGGTCATAGGAACCAATCAGCCCCAGCATTTT.

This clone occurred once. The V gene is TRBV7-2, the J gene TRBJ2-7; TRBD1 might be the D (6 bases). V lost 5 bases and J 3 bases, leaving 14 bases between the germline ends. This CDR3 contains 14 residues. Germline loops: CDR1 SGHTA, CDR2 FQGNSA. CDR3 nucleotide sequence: TGTGCCAGCAGCCCGGACAGTTTCGGCTACGAGCAGTACTTC. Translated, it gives CASSPDSFGYEQYF.

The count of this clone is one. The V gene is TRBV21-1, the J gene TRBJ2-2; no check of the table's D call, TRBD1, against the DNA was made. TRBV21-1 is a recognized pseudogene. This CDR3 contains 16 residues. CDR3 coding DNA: TGTGCCAGCAGCCTCCCCAGGGGGTTCGACACCGGGGGGCTGTTTTTT. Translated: CASSLPRGFDTGGLFF.